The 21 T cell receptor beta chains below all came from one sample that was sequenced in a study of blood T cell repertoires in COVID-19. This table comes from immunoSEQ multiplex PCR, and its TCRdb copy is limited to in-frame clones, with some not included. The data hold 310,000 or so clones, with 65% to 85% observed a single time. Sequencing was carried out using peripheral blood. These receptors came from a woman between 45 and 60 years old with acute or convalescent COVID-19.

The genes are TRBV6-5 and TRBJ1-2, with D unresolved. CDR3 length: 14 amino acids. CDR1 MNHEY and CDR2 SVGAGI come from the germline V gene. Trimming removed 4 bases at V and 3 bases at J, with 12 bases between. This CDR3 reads CASSLREKDYGYTF. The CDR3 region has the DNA TGTGCCAGCAGTTTAAGGGAGAAGGACTATGGCTACACCTTC.

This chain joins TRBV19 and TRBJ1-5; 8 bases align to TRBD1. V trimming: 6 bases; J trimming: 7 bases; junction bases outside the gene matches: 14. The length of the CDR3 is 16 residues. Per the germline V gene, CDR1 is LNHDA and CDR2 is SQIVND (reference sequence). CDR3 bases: TGTGCCAGTAGACCTATTGGGGCAGGGGGCTCCCAGCCCCAGCATTTT. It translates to CASRPIGAGGSQPQHF. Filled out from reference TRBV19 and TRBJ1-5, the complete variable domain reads DGGITQSPKYLFRKEGQNVTLSCEQNLNHDAMYWYRQDPGQGLRLIYYSQIVNDFQKGDIAEGYSVSREKKESFPLTVTSAQKNPTAFYLCASRPIGAGGSQPQHFGDGTRLSIL.

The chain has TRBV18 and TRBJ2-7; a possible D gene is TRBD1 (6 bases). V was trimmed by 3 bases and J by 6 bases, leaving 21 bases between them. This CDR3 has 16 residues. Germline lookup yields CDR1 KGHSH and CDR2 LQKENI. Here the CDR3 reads CASSPARVSAGVEQYF. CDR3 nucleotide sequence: TGTGCCAGCTCACCCGCCAGAGTGAGTGCAGGGGTCGAGCAGTACTTC.

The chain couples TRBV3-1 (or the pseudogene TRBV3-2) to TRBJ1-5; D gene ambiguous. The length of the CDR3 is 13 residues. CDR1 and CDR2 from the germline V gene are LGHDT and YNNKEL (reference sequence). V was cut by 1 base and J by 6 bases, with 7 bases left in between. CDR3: CASSQGEVQPQHF. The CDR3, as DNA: TGTGCCAGCAGCCAAGGGGAGGTTCAGCCCCAGCATTTT.

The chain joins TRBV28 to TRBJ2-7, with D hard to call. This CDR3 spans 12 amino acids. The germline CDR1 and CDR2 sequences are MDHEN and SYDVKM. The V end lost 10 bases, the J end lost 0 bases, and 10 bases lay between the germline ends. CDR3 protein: CATNPSSYEQYV. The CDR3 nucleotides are TGTGCCACCAACCCGAGCTCCTACGAGCAGTACGTC.

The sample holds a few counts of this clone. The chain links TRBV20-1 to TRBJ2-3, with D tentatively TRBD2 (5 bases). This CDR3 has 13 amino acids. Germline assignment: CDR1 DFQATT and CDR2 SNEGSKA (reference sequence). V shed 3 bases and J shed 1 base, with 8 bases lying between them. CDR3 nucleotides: TGCAGTGCTAGTACCGGGGGCACAGATACGCAGTATTTT. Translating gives CSASTGGTDTQYF.

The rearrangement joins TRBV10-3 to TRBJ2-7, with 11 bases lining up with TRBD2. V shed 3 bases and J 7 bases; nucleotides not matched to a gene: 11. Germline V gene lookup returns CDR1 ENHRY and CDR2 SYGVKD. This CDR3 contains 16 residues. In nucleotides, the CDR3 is TGTGCCATCAGTGACCCCCTAGCGGGAGGTCTCCGGGAGCAGTACTTC. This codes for CAISDPLAGGLREQYF.

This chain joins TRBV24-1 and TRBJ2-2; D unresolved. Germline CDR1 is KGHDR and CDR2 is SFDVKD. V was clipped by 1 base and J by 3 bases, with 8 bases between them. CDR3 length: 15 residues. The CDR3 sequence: CATSDFVQDTGELFF. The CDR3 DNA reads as TGTGCCACCAGTGATTTTGTCCAGGACACCGGGGAGCTGTTTTTT.

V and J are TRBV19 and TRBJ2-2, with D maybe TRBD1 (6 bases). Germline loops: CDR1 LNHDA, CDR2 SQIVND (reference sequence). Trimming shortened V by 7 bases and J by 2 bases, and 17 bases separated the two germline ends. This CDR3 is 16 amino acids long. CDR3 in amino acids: CASTGVSPSNTGELFF. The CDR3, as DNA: TGTGCCAGTACAGGGGTCTCTCCTTCTAACACCGGGGAGCTGTTTTTT.

The CDR3 DNA sequence: TGCGCCAGCAGCGGGGGGACAGGGATGAACACTGAAGCTTTCTTT. Translating it yields CASSGGTGMNTEAFF. The gene calls are TRBV5-1 and TRBJ1-1, with 9 bases that match TRBD1. From germline, CDR1 is SGHRS and CDR2 YFSETQ. This CDR3 contains 15 residues. The J segment lost 0 bases and the V segment lost 4 bases, leaving 4 bases of the junction unmatched.

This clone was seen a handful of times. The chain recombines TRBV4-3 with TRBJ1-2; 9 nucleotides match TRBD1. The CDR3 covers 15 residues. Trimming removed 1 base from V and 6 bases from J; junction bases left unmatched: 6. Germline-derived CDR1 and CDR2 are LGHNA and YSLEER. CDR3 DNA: TGCGCCAGCAGCCAAGGACAGGGGGGTTTTAATGGCTACACCTTC. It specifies CASSQGQGGFNGYTF.

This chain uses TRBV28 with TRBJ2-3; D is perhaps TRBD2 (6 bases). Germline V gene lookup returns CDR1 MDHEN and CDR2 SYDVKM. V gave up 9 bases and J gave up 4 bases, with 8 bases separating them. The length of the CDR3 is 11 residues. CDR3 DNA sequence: TGTGCCAGTTGGAGGGCAGATACGCAGTATTTT. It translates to CASWRADTQYF.

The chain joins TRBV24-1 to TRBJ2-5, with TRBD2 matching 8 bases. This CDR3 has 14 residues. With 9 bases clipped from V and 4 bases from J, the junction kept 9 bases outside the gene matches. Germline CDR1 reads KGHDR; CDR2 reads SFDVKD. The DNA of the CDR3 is TGTGCCACCGCGCGGGGGGCCCCGCCAGAGACCCAGTACTTC. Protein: CATARGAPPETQYF.

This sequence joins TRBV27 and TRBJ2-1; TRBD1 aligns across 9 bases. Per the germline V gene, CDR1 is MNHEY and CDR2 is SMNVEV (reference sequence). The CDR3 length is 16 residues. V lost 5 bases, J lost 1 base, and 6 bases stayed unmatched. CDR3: CASSPRQGGSYNEQFF. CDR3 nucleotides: TGTGCCAGCAGTCCCCGACAGGGGGGTTCCTACAATGAGCAGTTCTTC.

CDR3 amino acids: CASSSTGTAGADTQYF. As DNA, the CDR3 is TGCGCCAGCAGCTCCACCGGGACAGCGGGGGCCGATACGCAGTATTTT. V is TRBV5-1 and J is TRBJ2-3; perhaps TRBD2 as D (8 bases). In germline, CDR1 is SGHRS, CDR2 YFSETQ. Trimming stripped 3 bases from V and 6 bases from J, with 20 bases between. This CDR3 is 16 amino acids long.

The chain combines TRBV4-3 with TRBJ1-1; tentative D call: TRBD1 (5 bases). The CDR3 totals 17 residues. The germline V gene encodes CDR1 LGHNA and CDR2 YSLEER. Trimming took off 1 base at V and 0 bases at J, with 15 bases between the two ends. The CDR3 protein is CASSQVRAGYLNTEAFF. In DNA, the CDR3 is TGCGCCAGCAGCCAAGTTCGGGCAGGGTACCTGAACACTGAAGCTTTCTTT.

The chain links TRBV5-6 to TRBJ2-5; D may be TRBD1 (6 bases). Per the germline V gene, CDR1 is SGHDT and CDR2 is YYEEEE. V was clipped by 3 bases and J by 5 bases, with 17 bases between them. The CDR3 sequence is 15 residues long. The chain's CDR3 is CASSSLSGTPETQYF. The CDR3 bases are TGTGCCAGCAGCTCCCTATCCGGGACACCGGAGACCCAGTACTTC. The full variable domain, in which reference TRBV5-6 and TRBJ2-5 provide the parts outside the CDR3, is DAGVTQSPTHLIKTRGQQVTLRCSPKSGHDTVSWYQQALGQGPQFIFQYYEEEERQRGNFPDRFSGHQFPNYSSELNVNALLLGDSALYLCASSSLSGTPETQYFGPGTRLLVL.

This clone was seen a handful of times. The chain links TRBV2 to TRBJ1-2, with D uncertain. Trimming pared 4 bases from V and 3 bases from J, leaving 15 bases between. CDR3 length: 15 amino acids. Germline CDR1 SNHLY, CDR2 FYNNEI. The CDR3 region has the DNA TGTGCCAGCAGTGCCTACCGGGTGTCAGACTATGGCTACACCTTC. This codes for CASSAYRVSDYGYTF.

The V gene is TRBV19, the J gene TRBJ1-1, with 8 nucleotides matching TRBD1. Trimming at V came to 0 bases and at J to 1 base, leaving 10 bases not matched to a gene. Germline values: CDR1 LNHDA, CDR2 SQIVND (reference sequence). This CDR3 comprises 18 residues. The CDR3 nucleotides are TGTGCCAGTAGTATAGAGGGCAGGGGGCGCTGGGGGAACACTGAAGCTTTCTTT. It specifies CASSIEGRGRWGNTEAFF.

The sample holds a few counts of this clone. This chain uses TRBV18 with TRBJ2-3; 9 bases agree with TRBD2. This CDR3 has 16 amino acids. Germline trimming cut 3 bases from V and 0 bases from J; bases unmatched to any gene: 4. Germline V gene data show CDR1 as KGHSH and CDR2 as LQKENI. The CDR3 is CASSPGLATSTDTQYF. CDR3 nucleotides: TGTGCCAGCTCACCTGGACTAGCGACAAGCACAGATACGCAGTATTTT.

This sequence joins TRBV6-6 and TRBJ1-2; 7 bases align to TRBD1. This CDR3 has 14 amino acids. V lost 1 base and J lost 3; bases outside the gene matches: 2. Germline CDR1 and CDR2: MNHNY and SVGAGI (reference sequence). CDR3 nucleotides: TGTGCCAGCAGTTACTTAACAGGGGACTATGGCTACACCTTC. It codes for CASSYLTGDYGYTF.